The next 27 T cell receptor beta chains were all read from a single sample in a study of blood T cells in healthy people across ages. Together with a sample-barcoded 5' primer, a J-beta primer mix was included in a second PCR lasting roughly 6 to 12 cycles. TCRdb recomputed calls from the 5' RACE reads with MiXCR, one row per CDR3 protein. The sample has hundreds of thousands of distinct CDR3 sequences, 58% seen once. Sequencing was carried out using blood. The receptors were gathered from a man aged 30-40 years in good health.

The chain has TRBV5-5 and TRBJ1-4; D is ambiguous. Between the trimmed V and J ends, which lost 5 bases and 6 bases, there was a span of 11 bases. This CDR3 is built from 13 residues. Looked up from germline, CDR1 is SGHKS and CDR2 is YYEKEE (reference sequence). The CDR3 DNA reads TGTGCCAGCAGTCTTGCCCCCGATGAAAAACTGTTTTTT. Protein sequence: CASSLAPDEKLFF. The variable domain in full, with the rest retrieved from reference TRBV5-5 and TRBJ1-4, is DAGVTQSPTHLIKTRGQQVTLRCSPISGHKSVSWYQQVLGQGPQFIFQYYEKEERGRGNFPDRFSARQFPNYSSELNVNALLLGDSALYLCASSLAPDEKLFFGSGTQLSVL.

This clonotype appeared a single time. This chain connects TRBV5-5 to TRBJ2-5; D remains ambiguous. The CDR3 runs to 14 residues. The V gene lost 2 bases and the J gene lost 2 bases, with 10 bases spanning the gap. Germline-derived CDR1 and CDR2 are SGHKS and YYEKEE (reference sequence). The CDR3 coding sequence is TGTGCCAGCAGCTTTGGGATGGGGCAAGAGACCCAGTACTTC. Amino acid sequence: CASSFGMGQETQYF.

The V gene is TRBV7-9, the J gene TRBJ2-6; tentatively, D is TRBD1 (6 bases). V was clipped by 2 bases and J by 3 bases, with 11 bases between them. CDR1 and CDR2 (germline): SEHNR, FQNEAQ (reference sequence). The length of the CDR3 is 16 residues. The CDR3 sequence is CASSLYRASGANVLTF. The CDR3 DNA sequence: TGTGCCAGCAGCTTATACAGGGCCAGTGGGGCCAACGTCCTGACTTTC.

The chain carries TRBV5-6 and TRBJ2-3; TRBD1 aligns across 10 bases. With V trimmed by 4 bases and J by 5 bases, 7 bases remained unmatched. Germline CDR1 SGHDT, CDR2 YYEEEE. This CDR3 comprises 15 residues. The CDR3 spells CASSQRTGGVDTQYF. In DNA form, the CDR3 reads TGTGCCAGCAGCCAAAGGACAGGGGGAGTAGATACGCAGTATTTT.

The chain is built from TRBV6-5 and TRBJ2-5; a possible D gene is TRBD1 (6 bases). The J call may not be correct, given that the DNA end is closer to TRBJ2-7. This CDR3 contains 12 residues. Germline CDR1 reads MNHEY; CDR2 reads SVGAGI. The CDR3 DNA follows: TGTGCCAGCAGGCAAGGGGGCTACGAGCAGTACTTC. This translates into CASRQGGYEQYF.

DNA of the CDR3: TGTGCCAGCAGCCAAGATAACAGGGGCGGATATGGCTACACCTTC. It yields the protein CASSQDNRGGYGYTF. The chain is built from TRBV4-2 and TRBJ1-2; 7 bases are shared with TRBD1. Looked up from germline, CDR1 is LGHNA and CDR2 is YNFKEQ. The CDR3 runs 15 residues. V lost 0 bases and J lost 5; bases outside the gene matches: 6.

This chain joins TRBV7-2 and TRBJ2-3; TRBD2 is a possible D gene (7 bases). Between the trimmed V and J ends, which lost 2 bases and 3 bases, there was a span of 12 bases. Germline assignment: CDR1 SGHTA and CDR2 FQGNSA. The CDR3 contains 15 residues. CDR3 nucleotides: TGTGCCAGCAGCTTAAGGGGGGGGCAGACAGATACGCAGTATTTT. It translates to CASSLRGGQTDTQYF. Combining the CDR3 with reference TRBV7-2 and TRBJ2-3 gives the whole variable domain GAGVSQSPSNKVTEKGKDVELRCDPISGHTALYWYRQSLGQGLEFLIYFQGNSAPDKSGLPSDRFSAERTGGSVSTLTIQRTQQEDSAVYLCASSLRGGQTDTQYFGPGTRLTVL.

CDR3 loop: CASSLTPFSYTDTQYF. As DNA, the CDR3 is TGCGCCAGCAGCTTGACCCCATTCAGTTACACAGATACGCAGTATTTT. The chain employs TRBV5-1 and TRBJ2-3, with D unresolved. This CDR3 has 16 residues. V was shortened by 1 base and J by 2 bases, with 14 bases between the two germline ends. Germline-derived CDR1 and CDR2 are SGHRS and YFSETQ. Together with reference TRBV5-1 and TRBJ2-3, the CDR3 gives the full variable domain: KAGVTQTPRYLIKTRGQQVTLSCSPISGHRSVSWYQQTPGQGLQFLFEYFSETQRNKGNFPGRFSGRQFSNSRSEMNVSTLELGDSALYLCASSLTPFSYTDTQYFGPGTRLTVL.

The chain carries TRBV21-1 and TRBJ2-1; the table's D call, TRBD2, has no DNA check behind it. TRBV21-1 is a recognized pseudogene. The CDR3 covers 14 residues. The CDR3 here is CASSKGRKDDEQFF. The CDR3 coding sequence is TGTGCCAGCAGCAAAGGGAGGAAGGACGATGAGCAGTTCTTC.

CDR3 amino acids: CSARDAQNMADTQYF. The CDR3 nucleotides are TGCAGTGCTAGAGACGCACAAAACATGGCAGATACGCAGTATTTT. The rearrangement uses TRBV20-1 and TRBJ2-3; D remains ambiguous. The CDR3 has 15 amino acids. The germline V and J ends were trimmed by 0 bases and 4 bases, with 14 bases remaining between them. The germline V gene has CDR1 DFQATT and CDR2 SNEGSKA (reference sequence).

This chain links TRBV12-3 or TRBV12-4 with TRBJ2-3; D gene unclear. The V end was cut by 6 bases, the J end by 1 base, with 8 bases between. CDR3 length: 13 amino acids. The CDR3 region has the DNA TGTGCCAGCAGACGGTTCGGCACAGATACGCAGTATTTT. Its protein product is CASRRFGTDTQYF.

CDR3 region: CASSKVPNEQFF. Here the CDR3 DNA reads TGTGCCAGCAGTAAAGTACCCAATGAGCAGTTCTTC. The V gene is TRBV28, the J gene TRBJ2-1; D gene unclear. V was cut by 5 bases and J by 6 bases, with 8 bases left in between. The germline gives CDR1 MDHEN, CDR2 SYDVKM. The CDR3 totals 12 residues.

V usage is TRBV28 and J usage is TRBJ1-4; no firm D call. V was cut by 3 bases and J by 7 bases, with 18 bases left in between. CDR1 is MDHEN and CDR2 is SYDVKM in the germline V gene. This CDR3 is 16 amino acids long. In DNA, the CDR3 is TGTGCCAGCAGTTTTCGGGTCCCGGGAGGGTTTGAAAAACTGTTTTTT. Amino acids: CASSFRVPGGFEKLFF. The complete variable domain, with remaining parts taken from reference TRBV28 and TRBJ1-4, reads DVKVTQSSRYLVKRTGEKVFLECVQDMDHENMFWYRQDPGLGLRLIYFSYDVKMKEKGDIPEGYSVSREKKERFSLILESASTNQTSMYLCASSFRVPGGFEKLFFGSGTQLSVL.

The sample holds a few counts of this clonotype. The gene calls are TRBV7-2 and TRBJ2-5; no firm D call. Per the germline V gene, CDR1 is SGHTA and CDR2 is FQGNSA. CDR3 length equals 15 residues. Between the trimmed V and J ends, which lost 1 base and 1 base, there was a span of 10 bases. The DNA of the CDR3 is TGTGCCAGCAGCTTAGATGTTGGCAGCCAAGAGACCCAGTACTTC. Encoded protein: CASSLDVGSQETQYF.

The rearrangement joins TRBV2 to TRBJ2-1; the match to TRBD2 covers 8 bases. This CDR3 is built from 14 residues. Germline V gene data show CDR1 as SNHLY and CDR2 as FYNNEI. The CDR3 is CASALAASYNEQFF. CDR3 DNA: TGTGCAAGCGCACTAGCGGCCTCCTACAATGAGCAGTTCTTC.

The chain couples TRBV10-3 to TRBJ1-4; 8 bases map to TRBD1. Losses at the gene ends were 6 bases for V and 7 bases for J; bases not matched to a gene: 7. In germline, CDR1 is ENHRY, CDR2 SYGVKD. The CDR3 spans 14 residues. The CDR3 nucleotides read TGTGCCATCAGCCCGGACAGGGACGGTGAAAAACTGTTTTTT. Protein sequence: CAISPDRDGEKLFF.

V and J are TRBV20-1 and TRBJ2-7, with TRBD2 matching over 10 bases. Germline loops: CDR1 DFQATT, CDR2 SNEGSKA (reference sequence). CDR3 length: 15 residues. The trim removed 5 bases at V and 1 base at J, leaving 8 bases unmatched. In DNA, the CDR3 is TGCAGTGCTCCGAACCTAGCGGGGGTATCCTACGAGCAGTACTTC. It codes for CSAPNLAGVSYEQYF.

A note on this clonotype: Germline is not matched at one junction end, which may reflect a read error. J is TRBJ2-4 and V is TRBV29-1, with D possibly being TRBD2 (5 bases). The J call is in doubt because the DNA end fits TRBJ2-7 better. The CDR3 runs to 12 residues. Germline assignment: CDR1 SQVTM and CDR2 ANQGSEA. The CDR3 is CSIETHGNEQYF. DNA for the CDR3: TGCAGCATTGAGACTCACGGGAACGAGCAGTACTTC.

J is TRBJ2-4 and V is TRBV25-1, with D hard to call. Trimming shortened V by 2 bases and J by 7 bases, and 12 bases separated the two germline ends. Germline V gene data show CDR1 as MGHDK and CDR2 as SYGVNS. The CDR3 spans 14 residues. The CDR3 sequence is CASSETARQNIQYF. The CDR3 nucleotides are TGTGCCAGCAGTGAAACGGCTAGGCAGAACATTCAGTACTTC.

This clonotype was seen repeatedly, ten times or more. V and J are TRBV6-6 and TRBJ2-7; TRBD2 aligns across 7 bases. CDR3 length: 14 residues. V shed 0 bases and J 3 bases; nucleotides not matched to a gene: 2. CDR1 is MNHNY and CDR2 is SVGAGI in the germline V gene (reference sequence). The CDR3 reads CASSYSGGYYEQYF. The CDR3 coding sequence is TGTGCCAGCAGTTACTCGGGGGGGTACTACGAGCAGTACTTC.

This rearrangement joins TRBV6-5 to TRBJ2-7, with TRBD2 identical over 7 bases. The junction had 8 bases not matched to a gene; V was cut back by 3 bases and J by 0 bases. Germline assignment: CDR1 MNHEY and CDR2 SVGAGI. The CDR3 runs 16 residues. CDR3 protein: CASSYSASGHSYEQYF. DNA of the CDR3: TGTGCCAGCAGTTATTCCGCTAGCGGACACTCCTACGAGCAGTACTTC.

This clonotype was detected a few times. The rearrangement links TRBV7-2 to TRBJ2-7, with D perhaps being TRBD1 or TRBD2 (6 bases each). Trimming pared 10 bases from V and 2 bases from J, leaving 21 bases between. Per germline, CDR1 SGHTA and CDR2 FQGNSA. The CDR3 sequence is 15 residues long. The CDR3 sequence: CAKLAGTHKPYEQYF. CDR3 DNA sequence: TGTGCCAAACTGGCGGGGACACATAAACCCTACGAGCAGTACTTC.

This chain connects TRBV4-2 to TRBJ1-6, with 8 nucleotides matching TRBD1. CDR1 is LGHNA, CDR2 YNFKEQ, per germline. The CDR3 extends over 17 amino acids. V trimming: 3 bases; J trimming: 8 bases; junction bases outside the gene matches: 12. The CDR3 nucleotides read TGTGCCAGCAGCCAGGATCCCCAGGGGGCGTTGGATTCACCCCTCCACTTT. It is translated as CASSQDPQGALDSPLHF.

This clonotype was seen a handful of times. The V gene is TRBV5-1, the J gene TRBJ2-1, with D possibly TRBD2 on 6 matching bases. The CDR3 is 16 residues long. Germline V gene sequence: CDR1 SGHRS, CDR2 YFSETQ. V lost 2 bases and J 10 bases, leaving 22 bases between the germline ends. CDR3 nucleotides: TGCGCCAGCAGCTTCAACGGGGCGGGACCCACCAAGGAGCAGTTCTTC. It yields the protein CASSFNGAGPTKEQFF.

J is TRBJ2-1 and V is TRBV28, with 7 bases aligning to TRBD1. The assigned J gene may be wrong: the sequence end matches TRBJ2-7 better. The CDR3 totals 15 residues. From germline, CDR1 is MDHEN and CDR2 SYDVKM. This CDR3 reads CASSLTGINYNEQYF. The CDR3 bases are TGTGCCAGCAGTCTGACAGGGATTAACTACAATGAGCAGTACTTC.

This clonotype was counted only a few times. In DNA, the CDR3 is TGTGCCAGCAGCTTATATCAAGGAGAATTGAACACTGAAGCTTTCTTT. It codes for CASSLYQGELNTEAFF. This chain joins TRBV11-1 and TRBJ1-1; D call uncertain. Between the trimmed V and J ends, which lost 2 bases and 0 bases, there was a span of 13 bases. The CDR3 is made up of 16 amino acids. In germline, CDR1 is SGHAT, CDR2 FQDESV (reference sequence).

This chain joins TRBV4-2 and TRBJ2-1; 14 positions agree with TRBD2. V dropped 1 base and J dropped 6; count of bases not matched to a gene: 5. The CDR3 is 17 amino acids. Germline loops: CDR1 LGHNA, CDR2 YNFKEQ. DNA of the CDR3: TGTGCCAGCAGCCAAGCAGGCGGGACTAGCGGGAGCAATGAGCAGTTCTTC. The encoded protein is CASSQAGGTSGSNEQFF.